One T cell receptor (beta chain) is described in this entry. The table lists this clone with a count of one. Its recognized antigen is unknown. At one of its ends the junction is not consistent with the germline gene, which may arise from a read error. The sample belongs to a study of blood T cell repertoires in COVID-19 (dated by TCRdb to between 2020 and 2021). In the study overall: The collaborator samples originated in the United States, Italy and Spain and spanned the acute and convalescent phases of COVID-19. The samples were drawn from two sources: the first 160 participants of the ongoing ImmuneRACE study, and fewer than 1,500 subjects contributed by 6 global collaborators. The repertoires were released in a freely available public database intended as a resource for research on the immune response to SARS-CoV-2. Sample metadata almost always included a de-identified subject ID, COVID-19 status, age in years and sex. The material from the prospective study consisted of cDNA or gDNA derived from T cells, B-cell-depleted T cells, or PBMCs. Where available, HLA class I and class II types were obtained from metadata supplied by the sample provider rather than from assay-based typing. Deeply sampled blood TCRbeta repertoires from subjects exposed to, actively infected with, or recovered from COVID-19 were included in the dataset.

From a lookup of the germline V gene, CDR1 and CDR2 are MNHEY and SVGAGI. Taken from cysteine to phenylalanine, the CDR3 has 16 residues. Of the read, only the CDR3 DNA is kept; its 48 bases are in frame from base 1. TCRbeta CDR3 regions were amplified from genomic DNA by means of the immunoSEQ Assay, a bias-controlled multiplex PCR. On the study's bioinformatics: The number of nucleated cells in each sample was estimated from the amplification of reference gene primers within the assay. Sequence reads were collapsed and filtered to measure the absolute abundance of every unique TCRbeta CDR3 rearrangement. For each sample, productive Simpson clonality was calculated by taking the square root of Simpson's diversity index across productive rearrangements. TCRdb provides this immuneACCESS table in a form limited to in-frame rearrangements. Some clones are lacking; in checked studies, under half of them reflect an unresolved V gene, and why the rest are absent is not known. V, J and clone size are those of that table, while D and trimming were read from the DNA. The sample data list about 69,000 clones, and about 84% of these were observed just once. The ten largest clonotypes hold about an eighth of the sample.

On the study overall, not on this receptor specifically: The amount of clinical and demographic metadata varied by source and participant and was provided uncurated.

One collaborating source in Seattle enrolled patients during active infection and followed them longitudinally through the course of disease. Collaborating institutions collected whole blood in K2EDTA tubes following their own protocols. For TCRbeta analysis, collaborators shipped samples in one of three forms: frozen whole blood, isolated PBMCs, or DNA extracted from either of those sample types. The clonotype was recovered from a man aged 50-59 years with COVID-19, enrolled during active disease. Specimen: peripheral blood. The sequence links TRBV6-5 to TRBJ1-4, with TRBD1 identical over 7 junction bases. The CDR3 loop reads CASSHSRTGHNEKLFF. The DNA is TGTGCCAGCAGTCACTCCCGGACAGGCCATAATGAAAAACTGTTTTTT.